Here is one TCR beta chain with its context. Donors contributed one heparinised blood draw apiece, averaging approximately 0.12 L. What was sequenced were expressed TCRB transcripts, since all of the isolated RNA had been reverse transcribed. The average output of naive, central memory and regulatory T cell samples was about 3.57 million reads. Repertoires were generated with immunoSEQ multiplex PCR, while TCRdb's copy carries only in-frame clones and drops some. The data show about 220,000 clones, with under 13% seen just once and approximately 1.5% held by the top ten. The V gene lost 1 base and the J gene lost 5 bases, with 9 bases spanning the gap. CDR3 length equals 13 residues. Per germline, CDR1 GTSNPN and CDR2 SVGIG (reference sequence). This sample was included in a study of beta chain features in type 1 diabetes.

The origin of this receptor is a young man in good health. V gene TRBV30 combines with J gene TRBJ1-5; a weak D match, TRBD1 (6 bases). The sequencing sample was made of central memory CD4+ T cells from blood. Written as DNA, the CDR3 is TGTGCCTGGAGTGACAGGGCGGATCAGCCCCAGCATTTT. Translation gives CAWSDRADQPQHF. The full variable domain, rest sourced from reference TRBV30 and TRBJ1-5, is SQTIHQWPATLVQPVGSPLSLECTVEGTSNPNLYWYRQAAGRGLQLLFYSVGIGQISSEVPQNLSASRPQDRQFILSSKKLLLSDSGFYLCAWSDRADQPQHFGDGTRLSIL.